These 22 T cell receptor beta chains share one sample of origin, sequenced in a study of T cells in Graves' hyperthyroidism and ophthalmopathy. Researchers amplified the TCR beta CDR3 regions from RNA transcripts. TCR CDR3 regions were first amplified by RT-PCR with HTBI primers. TCRdb itself ran the multiplex PCR reads through MiXCR, one entry per CDR3 protein. The profile shows roughly 840,000 distinct CDR3 sequences, about 38% of them singletons. Sequencing used blood. The source is a man younger than 35 with Graves' hyperthyroidism.

This clonotype showed up many times. The chain recombines TRBV10-3 with TRBJ1-3; D gene ambiguous. Germline V gene lookup returns CDR1 ENHRY and CDR2 SYGVKD. The CDR3 has 14 residues. The V and J ends lost 4 bases and 0 bases respectively, with 7 bases between them. The CDR3 DNA follows: TGTGCCATCAGTGGGAAGGACTCTGGAAACACCATATATTTT. This sequence encodes CAISGKDSGNTIYF.

This clonotype turned up a few times. The chain recombines TRBV10-3 with TRBJ2-7; D is possibly TRBD1 (6 bases). The V gene's germline CDR1 is ENHRY and CDR2 SYGVKD. The CDR3 runs 19 residues. V lost 5 bases and J 4 bases, leaving 30 bases between the germline ends. Written as DNA, the CDR3 is TGTGCCATCAGTTACCTAGGGGACAAAGACCCGATTCGACCTTACGAGCAGTACTTC. Translation: CAISYLGDKDPIRPYEQYF.

At least ten counts were recorded for this clonotype. The J gene is TRBJ1-2, the V gene TRBV9; no reliable D call. CDR1 is SGDLS and CDR2 is YYNGEE in the germline V gene. The CDR3 is 12 residues long. With 3 bases removed from V and 3 bases from J, the gap between germline ends came to 6 bases. In DNA, the CDR3 is TGTGCCAGCAGCGCAAGGGACTATGGCTACACCTTC. Its translation is CASSARDYGYTF.

The genes are TRBV7-9 and TRBJ2-7; TRBD1 is a possible D gene (6 bases). This CDR3 is built from 14 residues. CDR1 and CDR2 from the germline V gene are SEHNR and FQNEAQ (reference sequence). The V and J ends lost 5 bases and 2 bases respectively, with 13 bases between them. The CDR3 DNA is TGTGCCAGCAGCCCTCAGGGACACCCCTACGAGCAGTACTTC. Amino acid sequence: CASSPQGHPYEQYF.

This clonotype has just a few counts. The rearrangement uses TRBV29-1 and TRBJ2-3, with D perhaps assigned TRBD1 or TRBD2 (6 bases each). This CDR3 is 13 amino acids long. The germline gives CDR1 SQVTM, CDR2 ANQGSEA. Trimming left V 4 bases short and J 5 bases short, with 13 bases between. CDR3 in DNA: TGCAGCGTTGCGGGGGACAAATTAGATACGCAGTATTTT. Its translation is CSVAGDKLDTQYF.

This clonotype showed up many times. This chain links TRBV19 with TRBJ1-2; D gene ambiguous. This CDR3 comprises 15 residues. The V end was cut by 5 bases, the J end by 0 bases, with 13 bases between. CDR1 and CDR2 from the germline V gene are LNHDA and SQIVND (reference sequence). As DNA, the CDR3 is TGTGCCAGTAGTGCCCAGACCGGTGCTAACTATGGCTACACCTTC. As protein: CASSAQTGANYGYTF.

The CDR3 reads CASSEVGGTQHF. DNA of the CDR3: TGTGCCAGCAGTGAAGTAGGTGGGACCCAGCATTTT. The rearrangement links TRBV2 to TRBJ1-5; no clear D. With 1 base removed from V and 11 bases from J, the gap between germline ends came to 9 bases. The CDR3 extends over 12 amino acids. The germline gives CDR1 SNHLY, CDR2 FYNNEI.

The chain links TRBV6-1 to TRBJ1-4; the D gene is possibly TRBD1 (5 bases). V lost 5 bases, J lost 7 bases, and 17 bases lay in between. This CDR3 region has 15 residues. From germline, CDR1 is MNHNS and CDR2 SASEGT. CDR3 sequence reads: CASSYSSRDFEKLFF. CDR3 nucleotides: TGTGCCAGCAGTTACTCGAGCAGGGATTTTGAAAAACTGTTTTTT.

This clonotype was recorded many times. The chain links TRBV5-1 to TRBJ1-1; 10 nucleotides line up with TRBD1. J lost 7 bases, V lost 3 bases, and 3 bases had no gene match. CDR1 and CDR2 from the germline V gene are SGHRS and YFSETQ. The CDR3 contains 13 residues. CDR3 nucleotide sequence: TGCGCCAGCAGCTCGGGACAGGGGCGTGAAGCTTTCTTT. This codes for CASSSGQGREAFF.

On this clonotype: This clone may be a read error of a much larger clone one base away. The chain links TRBV19 to TRBJ1-1, with D uncertain. This CDR3 is built from 13 residues. The germline gives CDR1 LNHDA, CDR2 SQIVND (reference sequence). This chain's CDR3 is CASRDGRETETFF. DNA of the CDR3: TGTGCCAGTAGGGACGGACGGGAAACTGAAACTTTCTTT.

This clonotype was detected a few times. The gene calls are TRBV7-2 and TRBJ1-1, with TRBD1 as a possible D gene (6 bases). CDR3 size: 15 residues. V lost 5 bases and J lost 3, with 16 bases in between. Per germline, CDR1 SGHTA and CDR2 FQGNSA. The CDR3 nucleotides read TGTGCCAGCAGCCCCCGATGGGGGCATGACACTGAAGCTTTCTTT. Encoded protein: CASSPRWGHDTEAFF.

V is TRBV20-1 and J is TRBJ1-4; D unclear. CDR1 and CDR2 from the germline V gene are DFQATT and SNEGSKA (reference sequence). This CDR3 has 13 amino acids. The V gene lost 6 bases and the J gene lost 2 bases, with 10 bases spanning the gap. CDR3 region: CSAPEMTNEKLFF. The CDR3 bases are TGCAGTGCCCCGGAAATGACTAATGAAAAACTGTTTTTT.

In this sample, this clonotype turned up many times. The gene calls are TRBV20-1 and TRBJ1-3; the D is unclear. CDR1 DFQATT and CDR2 SNEGSKA come from the germline V gene (reference sequence). V was pared by 5 bases and J by 2 bases, with 4 bases between. This CDR3 contains 11 residues. CDR3 region: CSAGPGNTIYF. Written as DNA, the CDR3 is TGCAGTGCTGGTCCTGGAAACACCATATATTTT.

The chain has TRBV20-1 and TRBJ2-5; TRBD2 matches 15 bases. This CDR3 contains 15 residues. V trimming: 6 bases; J trimming: 5 bases; junction bases outside the gene matches: 7. Germline CDR1 reads DFQATT; CDR2 reads SNEGSKA (reference sequence). CDR3 DNA: TGCAGTGCCCGGACTAGCGGGGGGGCCGAGGAGACCCAGTACTTC. Translation gives CSARTSGGAEETQYF.

The V and J genes are TRBV7-6 and TRBJ2-7, with a possible D match to TRBD2 (6 bases). Trimming pared 5 bases from V and 2 bases from J, leaving 19 bases between. The CDR3 totals 16 residues. Germline assignment: CDR1 SGHVS and CDR2 FNYEAQ. CDR3 nucleotide sequence: TGTGCCAGCAGCCTAAGAGCACCGGGACTTGCCTACGAGCAGTACTTC. It yields the protein CASSLRAPGLAYEQYF.

The chain employs TRBV4-1 and TRBJ1-4; D is unclear. V gave up 1 base and J gave up 3 bases, with 6 bases separating them. CDR1 and CDR2 from the germline V gene are MGHRA and YSYEKL. The CDR3 covers 14 residues. Here the CDR3 DNA reads TGCGCCAGCAGCCAAGCTAGGCCTAATGAAAAACTGTTTTTT. Protein product: CASSQARPNEKLFF.

The sample holds many counts of this clonotype. The chain recombines TRBV7-2 with TRBJ1-5; no clear D gene. Germline V gene sequence: CDR1 SGHTA, CDR2 FQGNSA. The CDR3 sequence is 15 residues long. V was cut by 7 bases and J by 6 bases, with 19 bases left in between. The CDR3 DNA follows: TGTGCCAGCACCATAGCCGGTGTAGGGAGTCAGCCCCAGCATTTT. Translation: CASTIAGVGSQPQHF.

This clonotype was found a few times. CDR3 nucleotides: TGTGCCAGCAGCGTGGCCCCCAGGGAAAAAAACGAGCAGTACTTC. It codes for CASSVAPREKNEQYF. This sequence joins TRBV7-8 and TRBJ2-7; TRBD1 might be the D (5 bases). Trimming removed 5 bases from V and 5 bases from J, with 19 bases in between. The CDR3 runs 15 residues. Germline V gene data show CDR1 as SGHVS and CDR2 as FQNEAQ.

At least ten counts were recorded for this clonotype. The J gene is TRBJ1-3, the V gene TRBV15; no firm D call. Trimming removed 0 bases at V and 3 bases at J, with 9 bases between. The CDR3 is 15 residues long. Germline-derived CDR1 and CDR2 are LNHNV and YYDKDF (reference sequence). The CDR3 spells CATSRDPTDGNTIYF. Here the CDR3 DNA reads TGTGCCACCAGCAGAGATCCTACAGATGGAAACACCATATATTTT.

A word on this clonotype: One end of the junction varies from germline; a read error may be responsible. V gene TRBV20-1 combines with J gene TRBJ2-7, with D possibly being TRBD2 (6 bases). Germline loops: CDR1 DFQATT, CDR2 SNEGSKA (reference sequence). The CDR3 spans 12 residues. CDR3 loop: CSAARDSYERYF. The DNA of the CDR3 is TGCAGTGCTGCCCGGGACTCCTACGAGCGGTACTTC.

In its sample, this clonotype was seen many times. The V call is TRBV29-1, the J call TRBJ1-2; a possible D gene is TRBD1 (5 bases). V dropped 4 bases and J dropped 8 bases, with 11 bases sitting between them. This CDR3 comprises 11 residues. CDR1 and CDR2 (germline): SQVTM, ANQGSEA. The CDR3 spells CSVADKRGYTF. CDR3 nucleotide sequence: TGCAGCGTTGCGGACAAACGCGGCTACACCTTC.

This clonotype has a count of ten or more. V is TRBV29-1 and J is TRBJ2-7; TRBD1 matches 11 bases. CDR1 and CDR2 from the germline V gene are SQVTM and ANQGSEA. Germline trimming cut 7 bases from V and 6 bases from J; bases unmatched to any gene: 2. This CDR3 has 11 amino acids. The DNA for the CDR3 is TGCAGCGGGACAGGGGGCGGCGAGCAGTACTTC. Encoded protein: CSGTGGGEQYF.